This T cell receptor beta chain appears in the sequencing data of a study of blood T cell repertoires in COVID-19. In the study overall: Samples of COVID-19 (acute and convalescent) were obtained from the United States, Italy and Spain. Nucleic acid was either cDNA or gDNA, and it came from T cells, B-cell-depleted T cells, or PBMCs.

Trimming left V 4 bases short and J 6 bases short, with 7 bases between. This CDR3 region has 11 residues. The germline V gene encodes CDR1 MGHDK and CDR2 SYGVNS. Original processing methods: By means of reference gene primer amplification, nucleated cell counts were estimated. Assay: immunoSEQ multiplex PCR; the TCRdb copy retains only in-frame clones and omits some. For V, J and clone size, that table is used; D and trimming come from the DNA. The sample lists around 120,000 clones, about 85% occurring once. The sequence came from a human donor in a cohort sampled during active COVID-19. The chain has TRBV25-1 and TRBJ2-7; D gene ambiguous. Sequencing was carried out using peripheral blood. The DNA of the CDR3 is TGTGCCAGCAGTGTATCTGTCGAGCAGTACTTC. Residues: CASSVSVEQYF.